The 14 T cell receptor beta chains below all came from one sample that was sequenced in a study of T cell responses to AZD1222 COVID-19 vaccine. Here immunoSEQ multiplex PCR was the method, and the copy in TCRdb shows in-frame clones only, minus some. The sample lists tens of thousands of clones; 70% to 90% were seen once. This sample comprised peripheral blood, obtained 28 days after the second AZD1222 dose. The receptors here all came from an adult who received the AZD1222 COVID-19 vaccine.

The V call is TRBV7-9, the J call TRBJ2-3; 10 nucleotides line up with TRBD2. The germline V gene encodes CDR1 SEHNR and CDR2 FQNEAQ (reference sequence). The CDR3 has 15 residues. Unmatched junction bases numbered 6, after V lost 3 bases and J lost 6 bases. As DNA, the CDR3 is TGTGCCAGCAGCTTGCCTAGCGGGAGTATTGATACGCAGTATTTT. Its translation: CASSLPSGSIDTQYF.

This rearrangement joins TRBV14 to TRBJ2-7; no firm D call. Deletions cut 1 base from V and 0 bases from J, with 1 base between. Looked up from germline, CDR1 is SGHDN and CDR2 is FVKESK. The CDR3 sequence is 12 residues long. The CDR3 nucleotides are TGTGCCAGCAGCCAAGCCTCCTACGAGCAGTACTTC. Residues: CASSQASYEQYF.

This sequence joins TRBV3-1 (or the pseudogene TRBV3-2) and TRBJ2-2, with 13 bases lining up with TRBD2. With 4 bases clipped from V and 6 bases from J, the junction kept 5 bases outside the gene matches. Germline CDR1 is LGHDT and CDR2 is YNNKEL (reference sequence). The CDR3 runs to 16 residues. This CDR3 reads CASSPTSGRGPGELFF. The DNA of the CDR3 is TGTGCCAGCAGCCCCACTAGCGGGAGGGGTCCCGGGGAGCTGTTTTTT.

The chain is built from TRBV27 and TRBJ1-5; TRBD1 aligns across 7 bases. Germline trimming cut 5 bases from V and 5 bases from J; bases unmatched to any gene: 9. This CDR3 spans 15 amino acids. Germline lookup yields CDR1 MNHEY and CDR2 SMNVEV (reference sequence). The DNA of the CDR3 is TGTGCCAGCAGTCCCATCCGGGACAGTCATCAGCCCCAGCATTTT. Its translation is CASSPIRDSHQPQHF.

The CDR3 loop is CASSQEVRTLKAPDTQYF. CDR3 nucleotide sequence: TGTGCCAGCAGCCAAGAAGTGAGAACTCTCAAGGCCCCAGATACGCAGTATTTT. This sequence joins TRBV3-1 (or the pseudogene TRBV3-2) and TRBJ2-3; D is unclear. CDR1 is LGHDT, CDR2 YNNKEL, per germline (reference sequence). The CDR3 has 18 amino acids. V was trimmed by 0 bases and J by 4 bases, leaving 20 bases between them.

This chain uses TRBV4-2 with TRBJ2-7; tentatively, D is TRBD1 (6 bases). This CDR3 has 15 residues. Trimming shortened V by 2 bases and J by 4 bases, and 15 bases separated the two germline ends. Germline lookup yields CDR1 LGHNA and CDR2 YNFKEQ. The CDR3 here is CASSQNPDREYEQYF. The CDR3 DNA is TGTGCCAGCAGCCAAAACCCGGACAGAGAGTACGAGCAGTACTTC.

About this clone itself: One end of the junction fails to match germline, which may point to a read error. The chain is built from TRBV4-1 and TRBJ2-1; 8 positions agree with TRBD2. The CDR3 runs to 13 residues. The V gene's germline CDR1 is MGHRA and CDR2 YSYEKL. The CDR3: CASSQEPAGAGVF. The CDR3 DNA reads TGCGCCAGCAGCCAAGAACCAGCGGGGGCGGGGGTCTTC.

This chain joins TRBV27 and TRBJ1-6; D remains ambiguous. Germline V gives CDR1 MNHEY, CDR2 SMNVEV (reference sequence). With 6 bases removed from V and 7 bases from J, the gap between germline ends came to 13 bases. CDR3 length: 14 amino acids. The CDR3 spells CASSPDRTNSPLHF. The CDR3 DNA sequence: TGTGCCAGCAGCCCTGACCGGACCAATTCACCCCTCCACTTT.

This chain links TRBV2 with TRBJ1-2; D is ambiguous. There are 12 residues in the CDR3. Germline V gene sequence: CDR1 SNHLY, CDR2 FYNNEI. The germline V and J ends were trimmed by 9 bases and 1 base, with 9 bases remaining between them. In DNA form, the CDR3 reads TGTGCCAGGTCACGGAATAACTATGGCTACACCTTC. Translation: CARSRNNYGYTF.

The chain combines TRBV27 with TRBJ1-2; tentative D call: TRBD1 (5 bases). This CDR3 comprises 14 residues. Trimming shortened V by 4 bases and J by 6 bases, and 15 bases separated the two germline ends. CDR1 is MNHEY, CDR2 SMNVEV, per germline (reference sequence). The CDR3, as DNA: TGTGCCAGCAGTTCGGCTGACAGAATAGATGGCTACACCTTC. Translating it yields CASSSADRIDGYTF.

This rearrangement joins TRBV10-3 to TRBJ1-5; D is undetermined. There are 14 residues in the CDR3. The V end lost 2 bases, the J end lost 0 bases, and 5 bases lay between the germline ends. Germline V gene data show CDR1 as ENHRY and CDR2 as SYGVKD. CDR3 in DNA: TGTGCCATCAGTGAGACCATTAGCAATCAGCCCCAGCATTTT. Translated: CAISETISNQPQHF.

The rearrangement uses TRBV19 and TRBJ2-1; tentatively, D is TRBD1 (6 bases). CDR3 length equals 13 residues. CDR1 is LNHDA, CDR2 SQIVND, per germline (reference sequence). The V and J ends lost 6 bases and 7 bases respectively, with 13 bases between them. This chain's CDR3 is CASSRGAWNEQFF. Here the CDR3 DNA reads TGTGCCAGTAGCAGGGGCGCTTGGAATGAGCAGTTCTTC.

The chain's CDR3 is CAISWDRDEQYF. The CDR3 bases are TGTGCCATCTCGTGGGACCGCGACGAGCAGTACTTC. The chain employs TRBV10-3 and TRBJ2-7; D may match TRBD1 or TRBD2 (5 bases each). The CDR3 sequence is 12 residues long. V was clipped by 8 bases and J by 5 bases, with 13 bases between them. Germline CDR1 reads ENHRY; CDR2 reads SYGVKD.

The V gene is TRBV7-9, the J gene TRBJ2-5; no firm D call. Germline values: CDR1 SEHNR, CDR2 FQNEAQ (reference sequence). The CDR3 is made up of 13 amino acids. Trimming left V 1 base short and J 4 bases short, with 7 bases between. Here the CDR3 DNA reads TGTGCCAGCAGCTTAGGGGAAGTAGAGACCCAGTACTTC. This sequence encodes CASSLGEVETQYF.